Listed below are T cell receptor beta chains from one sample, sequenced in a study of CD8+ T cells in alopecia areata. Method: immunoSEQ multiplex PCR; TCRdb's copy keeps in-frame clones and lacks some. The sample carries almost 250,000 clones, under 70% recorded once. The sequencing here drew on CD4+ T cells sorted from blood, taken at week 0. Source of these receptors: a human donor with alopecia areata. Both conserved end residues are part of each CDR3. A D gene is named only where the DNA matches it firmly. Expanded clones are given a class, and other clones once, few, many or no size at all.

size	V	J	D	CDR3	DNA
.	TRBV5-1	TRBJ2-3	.	CASSLVPTDTQYF	TGCGCCAGCAGCTTGGTCCCAACAGATACGCAGTATTTT
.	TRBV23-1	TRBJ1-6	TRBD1	CASSQGGQGSDNSPLHF	TGCGCCAGCAGTCAAGGGGGACAGGGGTCCGATAATTCACCCCTCCACTTT
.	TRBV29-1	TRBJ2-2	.	CSVEDPGELFF	TGCAGCGTTGAAGACCCCGGGGAGCTGTTTTTT
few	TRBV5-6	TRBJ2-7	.	CASSLGDYEQYF	TGTGCCAGCAGCTTAGGGGACTACGAGCAGTACTTC
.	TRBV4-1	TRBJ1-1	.	CASSFRQPNTEAFF	TGCGCCAGCAGCTTCCGACAGCCGAACACTGAAGCTTTCTTT
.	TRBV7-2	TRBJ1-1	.	CASSPQGNTEAFF	TGTGCCAGCAGCCCCCAAGGGAACACTGAAGCTTTCTTT
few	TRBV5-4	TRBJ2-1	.	CASSGAGYNEQFF	TGTGCCAGCAGCGGCGCGGGGTACAATGAGCAGTTCTTC
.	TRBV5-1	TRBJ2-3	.	CASSLAQFTDTQYF	TGCGCCAGCAGCCTGGCTCAGTTCACAGATACGCAGTATTTT
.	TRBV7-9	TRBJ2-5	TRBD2	CASSPEGRELQETQYF	TGTGCCAGCAGCCCCGAAGGGAGGGAGCTCCAAGAGACCCAGTACTTC
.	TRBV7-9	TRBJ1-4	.	CASSLGVGAGATNEKLFF	TGTGCCAGCAGCTTAGGGGTGGGAGCAGGGGCAACTAATGAAAAACTGTTTTTT
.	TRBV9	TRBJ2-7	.	CASSGPTNEQYF	TGTGCCAGCAGCGGACCCACAAACGAGCAGTACTTC
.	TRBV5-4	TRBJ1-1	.	CASSSPKGREMNTEAFF	TGTGCCAGCAGCTCTCCGAAGGGGCGCGAAATGAACACTGAAGCTTTCTTT
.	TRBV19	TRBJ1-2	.	CASSPAGSAYGYTF	TGTGCCAGTAGCCCGGCGGGCAGCGCCTATGGCTACACCTTC
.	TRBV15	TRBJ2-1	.	CATSRDLGVLHNEQFF	TGTGCCACCAGCAGAGATCTTGGGGTGTTGCACAATGAGCAGTTCTTC
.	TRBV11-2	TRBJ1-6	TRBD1	CASSSGTGTNSPLHF	TGTGCCAGCAGCTCCGGGACAGGGACTAATTCACCCCTCCACTTT